These T cell receptor beta chains were read from a single sample in a study of CD8+CD57+ T cells in acquired aplastic anemia. One entry per CDR3 protein, called by TCRdb with MiXCR from the reads. This table holds 150,000 or so distinct CDR3 sequences, approximately 51% found once. Sequencing used sorted CD4+, CD8+, or CD8+CD57+ T cells (not recorded which) from PBMCs. These receptors were obtained from a human donor with aplastic anemia. The CDR3 runs from the conserved cysteine through the conserved F or W. Fields, in order: J gene, clone size, D gene, CDR3 length, V gene, CDR3 DNA, CDR3 protein. D genes are given only for firm matches. The size field is filled for only some rows; it gives once, few, many or a size class.

>TRBJ1-3|.|.|16|TRBV9
TGTGCCAGCAGCGTAGGGGACCCGGAGGACGGAAACACCATATATTTT
CASSVGDPEDGNTIYF
>TRBJ1-1|few|.|13|TRBV5-8
TGTGCCAGCAGCTTAGAGTTGGGCACTGAAGCTTTCTTT
CASSLELGTEAFF
>TRBJ2-2|.|.|15|TRBV6-5
TGTGCCAGCAGTTACTCGCAGGGGTTCACCGGGGAGCTGTTTTTT
CASSYSQGFTGELFF
>TRBJ2-5|few|.|14|TRBV18
TGTGCCAGCTCACCAGGACAAAAACAAGAGACCCAGTACTTC
CASSPGQKQETQYF
>TRBJ1-1|.|TRBD1|15|TRBV7-9
TGTGCCAGCAGCTTAGCTGGACAGGGAAGCACTGAAGCTTTCTTT
CASSLAGQGSTEAFF
>TRBJ1-5|many|TRBD1|15|TRBV19
TGTGCCAGTAGCCTGGGACAGTTCTACAATCAGCCCCAGCATTTT
CASSLGQFYNQPQHF
>TRBJ1-5|.|.|14|TRBV2
TGTGCCAGCACCGGGTATTATGGCAATCAGCCCCAGCATTTT
CASTGYYGNQPQHF
>TRBJ1-5|many|.|12|TRBV20-1
TGCAGTGCGGGGGAAAGGGATCAGCCCCAGCATTTT
CSAGERDQPQHF
>TRBJ2-6|.|.|18|TRBV6-2/TRBV6-3
TGTGCCAGCAGTCACCCGACTAGTCCCACGCCTGGGGCCAACGTCCTGACTTTC
CASSHPTSPTPGANVLTF
>TRBJ1-5|.|.|15|TRBV2
TGTGCCAGCACCCCCGGGGCAGGGCGCAATCAGCCCCAGCATTTT
CASTPGAGRNQPQHF
>TRBJ1-6|.|.|15|TRBV25-1
TGTGCCAGCAGTGCTTCGCCCCTGTCGGCATCACCCCTCCACTTT
CASSASPLSASPLHF
>TRBJ1-6|many|TRBD1|15|TRBV6-2/TRBV6-3
TGTGCCAGCAGTTACGGACAGGGGAATAATTCACCCCTCCACTTT
CASSYGQGNNSPLHF
>TRBJ1-1|.|.|14|TRBV3-1
TGTGCCAGCAGCCAAGAGGTGGTGGGCACTGAAGCTTTCTTT
CASSQEVVGTEAFF
>TRBJ1-4|.|.|14|TRBV6-1
TGTGCCAGCAGCCTGACAGGAACTAATGAAAAACTGTTTTTT
CASSLTGTNEKLFF
>TRBJ2-1|few|TRBD1|14|TRBV11-3
TGTGCCAGCAGCTGGACAGGGGGTAGCAATGAGCAGTTCTTC
CASSWTGGSNEQFF
>TRBJ2-7|.|.|14|TRBV5-1
TGCGCCAGCAGTTCTCGGCGGGACTCCTACGAGCAGTACTTC
CASSSRRDSYEQYF
>TRBJ2-7|once|.|11|TRBV29-1
TGCAGTGCTAGAGAGGGCCGGGGAGAGTACTTC
CSAREGRGEYF
>TRBJ2-3|.|TRBD2|16|TRBV25-1
TGTGCCAGCAGTGCCCTAGCGGGAGCGGGGGAGGATACGCAGTATTTT
CASSALAGAGEDTQYF
>TRBJ1-6|.|TRBD1|20|TRBV25-1
TGTGCCAGCAGTCCAAATCCCGGGACAGGGGGCGTCTCCTATAATTCACCCCTCCACTTT
CASSPNPGTGGVSYNSPLHF
>TRBJ2-1|.|TRBD2|18|TRBV7-3
TGTGCCAGCAGCTTAGAGGGTGGAGCGGGAAGCTCCTACAATGAGCAGTTCTTC
CASSLEGGAGSSYNEQFF
>TRBJ1-2|.|TRBD1|15|TRBV9
TGTGCCAGCAGCGTAGGGGGACAGGGATACTATGGCTACACCTTC
CASSVGGQGYYGYTF
>TRBJ2-1|many|.|15|TRBV19
TGTGCCAGTAGTATCGGCGGGGGAAGGACAGATGAGCAGTTCTTC
CASSIGGGRTDEQFF
>TRBJ1-5|.|.|13|TRBV10-3
TGTGCCAGCGAGCGGGGGTCGGATCAGCCCCAGCATTTT
CASERGSDQPQHF
>TRBJ2-3|.|.|16|TRBV24-1
TGTGCCACCAGTGGAGGTTGGAGCAGGGGCACAGATACGCAGTATTTT
CATSGGWSRGTDTQYF
>TRBJ1-3|.|.|17|TRBV2
TGTGCCAGCAGTGAAAGGGCAGGCCCGTTATCTGGAAACACCATATATTTT
CASSERAGPLSGNTIYF
>TRBJ2-3|many|.|13|TRBV12-3/TRBV12-4
TGTGCCAGCAGTTTACGACTGACAGATACGCAGTATTTT
CASSLRLTDTQYF
>TRBJ2-7|many|.|16|TRBV6-1
TGTGCCAGCAGTGATGGCCGGGACTCACTCCTTACCGAGCAGTACTTC
CASSDGRDSLLTEQYF
>TRBJ2-5|many|.|11|TRBV5-1
TGCGCCAGCAGCTCGAGCCGGACCCAGTACTTC
CASSSSRTQYF
>TRBJ2-1|many|.|13|TRBV5-1
TGCGCCAGCAGCTTGGTCCCCTACAATGAGCAGTTCTTC
CASSLVPYNEQFF
>TRBJ2-5|.|.|15|TRBV10-3
TGTGCCATCAGTGACCCGGGTCTTATAGGGGAGACCCAGTACTTC
CAISDPGLIGETQYF
>TRBJ2-1|.|.|15|TRBV11-2
TGTGCCAGCAGCTTGGGTCAGGGCAGGATAAATGAGCAGTTCTTC
CASSLGQGRINEQFF
>TRBJ2-5|many|.|16|TRBV7-6
TGTGCCAGCAGCTTAGCGTGGGCAGGGAACCAAGAGACCCAGTACTTC
CASSLAWAGNQETQYF
>TRBJ1-1|once|.|12|TRBV10-3
TGTGCCATCAGAGGGCGAGACACTGAAGCTTTCTTT
CAIRGRDTEAFF
>TRBJ2-3|.|.|13|TRBV24-1
TGTGCCACCAGTGATCCAGGGTTAGATACGCAGTATTTT
CATSDPGLDTQYF
>TRBJ1-1|.|.|17|TRBV10-3
TGTGCCATCAGTGAGAGAAAGGGAAGCTCCATGAACACTGAAGCTTTCTTT
CAISERKGSSMNTEAFF
>TRBJ1-6|many|.|14|TRBV20-1
TGCAGTGCTAGACCGACAGGTGGAGGTTCACCCCTCCACTTT
CSARPTGGGSPLHF
>TRBJ1-1|.|.|14|TRBV6-7
TGTGCCAGCAGTTGGCAGGGTGGGAACACTGAAGCTTTCTTT
CASSWQGGNTEAFF
>TRBJ2-7|many|.|13|TRBV7-2
TGTGCCAGCAGCTTAGAGTTAAGGGGCGAGCAGTACTTC
CASSLELRGEQYF
>TRBJ1-6|once|.|13|TRBV20-1
TGCAGTGCTAGGGTCCAGGGGCCCTCACCCCTCCACTTT
CSARVQGPSPLHF
>TRBJ1-6|many|TRBD1|16|TRBV7-2
TGTGCCAGCAGCTTGGACAGGGGGCTCACGAATTCACCCCTCCACTTT
CASSLDRGLTNSPLHF
>TRBJ1-1|few|.|13|TRBV12-5
TGTGCTAGTGGTTTCCGGGTCAACACTGAAGCTTTCTTT
CASGFRVNTEAFF
>TRBJ2-3|.|.|14|TRBV19
TGTGCCAGTACCCTGAGGCAGGGAGAGGGAACGCAGTATTTT
CASTLRQGEGTQYF